This record looks at one TCR beta chain sequence and its context. This sample was included in a study of T cell responses to AZD1222 COVID-19 vaccine. Clones were sequenced by immunoSEQ multiplex PCR, and TCRdb holds only the in-frame ones, with some missing. The sample has 130,000 or so clones, approximately 86% seen once. This receptor was taken from an adult in good health. The material sequenced was peripheral blood, taken on day 0 of AZD1222 vaccination.

The CDR3 DNA is TGTGCCAGCAGTTACTCGGGATATGGCTACACCTTC. Residues: CASSYSGYGYTF. The V and J genes are TRBV6-5 and TRBJ1-2; D ambiguous. Germline V gives CDR1 MNHEY, CDR2 SVGAGI. Deletions cut 0 bases from V and 5 bases from J, with 4 bases between. This CDR3 has 12 residues.